This T cell receptor beta chain was observed in a study of T-cell reconstitution after alpha-beta-depleted transplantation in children. The study, taken as a whole, reports: Where some patients showed high TCRbeta diversity at day 60, it came from recipient T cells and thymic progenitors that had survived. It was reported that alpha-beta T cells came from several hundred expanded graft clones (about two months after transplant). From newly produced T cells came most of the T-cell counts and diversity one year after transplant.

V shed 2 bases and J shed 3 bases, with 11 bases lying between them. This CDR3 has 15 residues. The V gene's germline CDR1 is SEHNR and CDR2 FQNEAQ (reference sequence). Unique molecular identifiers were incorporated during preparation of the TCRbeta library. Using its own MiXCR run on the PCR reads, TCRdb lists one record per CDR3 protein. Here the sample spans 780,000 or so distinct CDR3 sequences, approximately 15% being singletons. This clonotype was seen a few times. The antigen is undetermined. This chain joins TRBV7-9 and TRBJ2-1, with unresolved D. This TCR came from a male patient younger than 18 who had a stem cell transplant for acute lymphoblastic leukemia, so the T cells may come from the graft donor. This material consisted of PBMCs, mostly from graft donor cells, taken 360 days after TCRalphabeta/CD19-depleted stem cell transplant. CDR3 amino acids: CASSLLVSRYNEQFF. The CDR3 DNA follows: TGTGCCAGCAGCTTATTGGTAAGCCGCTACAATGAGCAGTTCTTC.